Listed below are T cell receptor beta chains from one sample, sequenced in a study of T cell changes during pregnancy in multiple sclerosis. Generated by immunoSEQ multiplex PCR, the TCRdb table keeps only in-frame clones and is missing some. Counted here are about 59,000 clones, roughly 90% occurring once; the ten biggest clones make up approximately 1.3%. Sequenced here: peripheral blood, sampled in the second trimester of pregnancy. All receptors derive from a female donor with multiple sclerosis, enrolled in a pregnancy study. Each CDR3 is given with its conserved first and last residue. A D gene is named only where the DNA matches it firmly. Where a row states a size, it is once, few, many or the class of an expanded clone; other rows omit it.

J gene | D gene | V gene | clone size | CDR3 DNA | CDR3 protein
TRBJ2-2 | TRBD1 | TRBV2 | NA | TGTGCCAGAGGGGGGACAGGGTACTTCACCGGGGAGCTGTTTTTT | CARGGTGYFTGELFF
TRBJ1-3 | NA | TRBV5-1 | NA | TGCGCCAGCAGCTTTACTACCTCTGGAAACACCATATATTTT | CASSFTTSGNTIYF
TRBJ2-3 | NA | TRBV9 | once | TGTGCCAGCAGCGTTGGGGGCGGGCGACCAGATACGCAGTATTTT | CASSVGGGRPDTQYF
TRBJ2-5 | NA | TRBV13 | NA | TGTGCCAGCAGCTTACGAGCGGAAGAGACCCAGTACTTC | CASSLRAEETQYF
TRBJ2-1 | TRBD2 | TRBV5-1 | NA | TGCGCCAGCAGGCGACTAGCGGGGGGCAAGGATGAGCAGTTCTTC | CASRRLAGGKDEQFF
TRBJ2-6 | NA | TRBV9 | NA | TGTGCCAGCCGAGGCTCTGGGGCCAACGTCCTGACTTTC | CASRGSGANVLTF
TRBJ1-1 | NA | TRBV11-2 | NA | TGTGCCAGCAGCTTTTGGGGAGGGGGGAACACTGAAGCTTTCTTT | CASSFWGGGNTEAFF
TRBJ2-3 | NA | TRBV7-2 | few | TGTGCCAGCAGCTTAACAGGGGGAGGGTCAGATACGCAGTATTTT | CASSLTGGGSDTQYF
TRBJ2-3 | NA | TRBV7-2 | NA | TGTGCCAGCAGGTGGAGGGGGCGGGGGGACGACAATACGCAGTATTTT | CASRWRGRGDDNTQYF
TRBJ1-6 | TRBD1 | TRBV7-9 | NA | TGTGCCAGCAGCGCCCCCGGGACAGGGAAATCACCCCTCCACTTT | CASSAPGTGKSPLHF
TRBJ2-7 | NA | TRBV7-2 | NA | TGTGCCAGCAGCTTAGCTCCGGGACTCCCCTACGAGCAGTACTTC | CASSLAPGLPYEQYF
TRBJ1-2 | NA | TRBV11-2 | NA | TGTGCCAGCAGCCGGGAGGGGGATGGCTACACCTTC | CASSREGDGYTF
TRBJ2-1 | TRBD2 | TRBV28 | NA | TGTGCCAGCAGGGGGACTAGCGGGGGGGCCTACAATGAGCAGTTCTTC | CASRGTSGGAYNEQFF
TRBJ2-7 | NA | TRBV5-4 | NA | TGTGCCAGCAGCTTATACGGGACACACTACGAGCAGTACTTC | CASSLYGTHYEQYF
TRBJ2-7 | TRBD2 | TRBV30 | NA | TGTGCCTGGAGCATAGCGGGGGGGAGCTTAAGTGAGCAGTACTTC | CAWSIAGGSLSEQYF
TRBJ2-1 | TRBD2 | TRBV11-2 | NA | TGTGCCAGCAGCTTGAGCGGGGTCTACAATGAGCAGTTCTTC | CASSLSGVYNEQFF